This paragraph reports one T cell receptor beta chain. The data were produced by immunoSEQ multiplex PCR, yet TCRdb's version contains in-frame clones alone and is incomplete. The table lists approximately 450,000 clones, roughly 87% of them singletons. This entry comes from a study of blood T cell repertoires in COVID-19. V was trimmed by 1 base and J by 0 bases, leaving 5 bases between them. Germline CDR1 reads SEHNR; CDR2 reads FQNEAQ (reference sequence). The CDR3 spans 14 residues. This receptor was taken from a woman under 30 with acute COVID-19. The V gene is TRBV7-9, the J gene TRBJ2-3; D remains ambiguous. The sequenced sample was PBMCs or T cells enriched from blood (not recorded which). The CDR3 nucleotides read TGTGCCAGCAGCTTAGGTCCGAGCACAGATACGCAGTATTTT. It encodes CASSLGPSTDTQYF.